This T cell receptor (beta chain) stems from a study of control samples from healthy donors and cancer patients. Profiled with immunoSEQ multiplex PCR; TCRdb holds only in-frame clones, not every one. Of under 110,000 clones listed, around nine tenths are singletons. This CDR3 is 14 amino acids long. In germline, CDR1 is SGHTA, CDR2 FQGTGA. V gave up 5 bases and J gave up 6 bases; unmatched junction bases: 7. The sequencing sample was made of blood. The V gene is TRBV7-3, the J gene TRBJ2-3; 8 bases line up with TRBD1. This TCR came from a man younger than 40 in good health. CDR3 DNA sequence: TGTGCCAGCAGCAAGGACAGGGTATCGGATACGCAGTATTTT. It encodes CASSKDRVSDTQYF.